These 17 T cell receptor beta chains originate from one sample sequenced in a study of beta chain features in type 1 diabetes. The sequenced template was cDNA made from the entire isolated RNA. Libraries were prepared by immunoSEQ multiplex PCR; TCRdb keeps only in-frame clonotypes and omits some of them. Among 250,000 to 300,000 clones listed, under 8.5% were seen once. The source material was central memory CD4+ T cells from blood. These receptors came from a woman between 18 and 30 years old in good health.

The table lists this clone with a few counts. V and J are TRBV7-2 and TRBJ2-1; D may be TRBD2 (6 bases). Looked up from germline, CDR1 is SGHTA and CDR2 is FQGNSA. V lost 5 bases to trimming and J lost 4 bases, with 15 bases between them. The CDR3 has 15 residues. The CDR3 nucleotides are TGTGCCAGCAGCCCCAGGGTAGCGGAGTACAATGAGCAGTTCTTC. This sequence encodes CASSPRVAEYNEQFF. Full variable domain (missing parts from reference TRBV7-2 and TRBJ2-1): GAGVSQSPSNKVTEKGKDVELRCDPISGHTALYWYRQSLGQGLEFLIYFQGNSAPDKSGLPSDRFSAERTGGSVSTLTIQRTQQEDSAVYLCASSPRVAEYNEQFFGPGTRLTVL.

The chain is built from TRBV9 and TRBJ2-3; no definite D call. CDR1 and CDR2 from the germline V gene are SGDLS and YYNGEE. This CDR3 contains 11 residues. The V and J ends lost 0 bases and 6 bases respectively, with 2 bases between them. The CDR3 reads CASSVEDTQYF. The DNA for the CDR3 is TGTGCCAGCAGCGTAGAGGATACGCAGTATTTT.

This clone was detected only a few times. DNA for the CDR3: TGTGCCAGCATGAAGGGGTCCGATTCGGTCGAGCAGTACTTC. Translation gives CASMKGSDSVEQYF. The chain is built from TRBV2 and TRBJ2-7, with a possible D match to TRBD1 (5 bases). CDR1 and CDR2 (germline): SNHLY, FYNNEI. This CDR3 has 14 residues. V lost 7 bases and J 6 bases, leaving 19 bases between the germline ends.

This CDR3 is CASSLGSASSQGEQFF. In DNA, the CDR3 is TGTGCCAGCAGCTTAGGTTCGGCTAGCAGTCAGGGGGAGCAGTTCTTC. The V and J genes are TRBV7-6 and TRBJ2-1; a possible D gene is TRBD1 (6 bases). CDR1 is SGHVS and CDR2 is FNYEAQ in the germline V gene. This CDR3 is 16 amino acids long. Deletions cut 1 base from V and 10 bases from J, with 20 bases between.

The rearrangement links TRBV2 to TRBJ2-2; 7 bases are shared with TRBD2. The V segment lost 3 bases and the J segment 5 bases; nucleotides outside the gene matches: 3. Looked up from germline, CDR1 is SNHLY and CDR2 is FYNNEI. The CDR3 consists of 14 residues. The CDR3 reads CASSDRGSTGELFF. CDR3 nucleotide sequence: TGTGCCAGCAGTGACCGCGGGAGTACCGGGGAGCTGTTTTTT. Looking up the rest from reference TRBV2 and TRBJ2-2 gives the full variable domain: EPEVTQTPSHQVTQMGQEVILRCVPISNHLYFYWYRQILGQKVEFLVSFYNNEISEKSEIFDDQFSVERPDGSNFTLKIRSTKLEDSAMYFCASSDRGSTGELFFGEGSRLTVL.

This chain uses TRBV10-3 with TRBJ1-2; TRBD1 agrees at 8 bases. The germline V gene encodes CDR1 ENHRY and CDR2 SYGVKD. The ends lost 5 bases at V and 6 bases at J; junction bases unmatched: 11. CDR3 length equals 15 residues. The CDR3 sequence is CAISPSIPGGHGYTF. CDR3 in DNA: TGTGCCATCAGTCCAAGTATTCCAGGGGGCCATGGCTACACCTTC.

Only a few counts were recorded for this clone. The chain has TRBV28 and TRBJ1-2, with D possibly being TRBD1 (5 bases). Germline V gene lookup returns CDR1 MDHEN and CDR2 SYDVKM. The ends were cut back, 2 bases at V and 6 bases at J, with 10 bases in the middle. CDR3 size: 13 residues. The CDR3 loop is CASSLQAGNGYTF. The DNA for the CDR3 is TGTGCCAGCAGTTTACAGGCAGGGAATGGCTACACCTTC.

This sequence joins TRBV4-2 and TRBJ2-7; TRBD2 agrees at 8 bases. V lost 4 bases, J lost 4 bases, and 12 bases stayed unmatched. The length of the CDR3 is 16 residues. In germline, CDR1 is LGHNA, CDR2 YNFKEQ. CDR3 nucleotides: TGTGCCAGCAGCCGTACCAGCGGGAGAGGCCTTTACGAGCAGTACTTC. Translation: CASSRTSGRGLYEQYF.

In this sample, this clone turned up a few times. The chain recombines TRBV14 with TRBJ2-2; TRBD1 or TRBD2 may be the D gene (5 bases each). Looked up from germline, CDR1 is SGHDN and CDR2 is FVKESK. Deletions cut 4 bases from V and 6 bases from J, with 18 bases between. The CDR3 is made up of 16 amino acids. Here the CDR3 DNA reads TGTGCCAGCAGCCCTATCGGGGCTAGCCAGTCCGGGGAGCTGTTTTTT. Translating it yields CASSPIGASQSGELFF.

A few counts support this clone. V gene TRBV4-3 combines with J gene TRBJ2-7; 8 bases align to TRBD1. This CDR3 is built from 14 residues. Trimming removed 4 bases from V and 1 base from J; junction bases left unmatched: 3. Germline CDR1 is LGHNA and CDR2 is YSLEER. In DNA, the CDR3 is TGCGCCAGCAGCCCCGGGGACAGGTCCTACGAGCAGTACTTC. This translates into CASSPGDRSYEQYF.

The chain joins TRBV2 to TRBJ2-3; D gene uncertain. The length of the CDR3 is 15 residues. The V end lost 7 bases, the J end lost 2 bases, and 16 bases lay between the germline ends. The V gene's germline CDR1 is SNHLY and CDR2 FYNNEI. Written as DNA, the CDR3 is TGTGCCAGCATAAAAACTGCCTCCTACACAGATACGCAGTATTTT. Translation gives CASIKTASYTDTQYF.

The chain joins TRBV28 to TRBJ2-1; D possibly corresponds to TRBD1 (7 bases). With 4 bases removed from V and 4 bases from J, the gap between germline ends came to 14 bases. The length of the CDR3 is 15 residues. In germline, CDR1 is MDHEN, CDR2 SYDVKM. CDR3 amino acids: CASSSQSGGYNEQFF. The CDR3 region has the DNA TGTGCCAGCAGTTCGCAGTCAGGGGGGTACAATGAGCAGTTCTTC.

This clone was counted a few times. The chain joins TRBV29-1 to TRBJ2-2, with a tentative D call TRBD1 (6 bases). Germline CDR1 and CDR2: SQVTM and ANQGSEA. This CDR3 has 15 amino acids. The V and J ends lost 0 bases and 0 bases respectively, with 8 bases between them. The CDR3 loop is CSVEDTGTNTGELFF. Written as DNA, the CDR3 is TGCAGCGTTGAAGATACAGGGACGAACACCGGGGAGCTGTTTTTT.

The rearrangement joins TRBV6-1 to TRBJ2-7, with D unclear. Germline CDR1 is MNHNS and CDR2 is SASEGT. The CDR3 covers 14 residues. Trimming removed 4 bases at V and 0 bases at J, with 10 bases between. This CDR3 reads CASSARYSSYEQYV. Here the CDR3 DNA reads TGTGCCAGCAGTGCAAGATATAGCTCCTACGAGCAGTACGTC.

This clone was detected ten times or more. CDR3 sequence: CASLPPGSRGLSEAFF. The CDR3, as DNA: TGTGCCAGTTTGCCTCCCGGGTCTAGGGGGCTATCTGAAGCTTTCTTT. The rearrangement joins TRBV11-3 to TRBJ1-1, with 7 bases lining up with TRBD1. The junction had 19 bases not matched to a gene; V was cut back by 9 bases and J by 6 bases. CDR1 and CDR2 from the germline V gene are SGHNT and YENEEA. The CDR3 sequence is 16 residues long.

The chain combines TRBV28 with TRBJ1-2; D gene unclear. The CDR3 loop spans 16 amino acids. Trimming shortened V by 6 bases and J by 6 bases, and 23 bases separated the two germline ends. From germline, CDR1 is MDHEN and CDR2 SYDVKM. The CDR3 bases are TGTGCCAGCAGCCAACATCTTGGGCGGAAGAACGATGGCTACACCTTC. Its protein product is CASSQHLGRKNDGYTF.

This clone was observed a few times. The gene calls are TRBV10-3 and TRBJ2-1, with 9 nucleotides matching TRBD2. This CDR3 has 14 amino acids. The V and J ends lost 4 bases and 5 bases, in that order; junction bases with no gene match: 3. Per the germline V gene, CDR1 is ENHRY and CDR2 is SYGVKD. DNA for the CDR3: TGTGCCATCAGTGCTAGCGGGGACGACAATGAGCAGTTCTTC. Translated: CAISASGDDNEQFF.